This T cell receptor (beta chain) was observed in a study of blood T cell repertoires in COVID-19. About the research overall: Spain, Italy and the United States supplied samples that represented acute and convalescent COVID-19.

CDR1 is DFQATT, CDR2 SNEGSKA, per germline (reference sequence). Trimming took 3 bases from V and 5 from J, leaving 10 bases between them. The CDR3 has 13 amino acids. In its sample, this clone was seen once. Original processing methods: Reference gene primer amplification in the assay estimated nucleated cell counts. Measured with immunoSEQ multiplex PCR; TCRdb has only the in-frame clones, and not every one. V and J calls and clone size are copied from that table; D and trimming were computed from the DNA. This sample has around 50,000 clones; over 85% occur once, and the top ten carry around 20%. This TCR was sampled from a man aged 65-85 years with active COVID-19. Specimen: peripheral blood. The chain links TRBV20-1 to TRBJ1-4; the D gene is possibly TRBD1 (5 bases). The CDR3 loop is CSASAWGNEKLFF. CDR3 bases: TGCAGTGCTAGTGCCTGGGGCAATGAAAAACTGTTTTTT.